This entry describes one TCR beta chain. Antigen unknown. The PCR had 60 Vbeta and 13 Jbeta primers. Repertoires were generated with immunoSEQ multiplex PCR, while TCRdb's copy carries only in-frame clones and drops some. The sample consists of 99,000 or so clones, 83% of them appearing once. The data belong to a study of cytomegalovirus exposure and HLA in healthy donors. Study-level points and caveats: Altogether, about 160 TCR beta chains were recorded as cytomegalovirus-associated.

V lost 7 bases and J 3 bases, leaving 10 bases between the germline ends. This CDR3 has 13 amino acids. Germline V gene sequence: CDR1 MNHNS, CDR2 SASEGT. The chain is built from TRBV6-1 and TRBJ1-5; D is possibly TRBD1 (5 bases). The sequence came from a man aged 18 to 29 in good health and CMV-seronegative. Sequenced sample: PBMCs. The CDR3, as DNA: TGTGCCAGCATCCCGACAGACAATCAGCCCCAGCATTTT. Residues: CASIPTDNQPQHF.